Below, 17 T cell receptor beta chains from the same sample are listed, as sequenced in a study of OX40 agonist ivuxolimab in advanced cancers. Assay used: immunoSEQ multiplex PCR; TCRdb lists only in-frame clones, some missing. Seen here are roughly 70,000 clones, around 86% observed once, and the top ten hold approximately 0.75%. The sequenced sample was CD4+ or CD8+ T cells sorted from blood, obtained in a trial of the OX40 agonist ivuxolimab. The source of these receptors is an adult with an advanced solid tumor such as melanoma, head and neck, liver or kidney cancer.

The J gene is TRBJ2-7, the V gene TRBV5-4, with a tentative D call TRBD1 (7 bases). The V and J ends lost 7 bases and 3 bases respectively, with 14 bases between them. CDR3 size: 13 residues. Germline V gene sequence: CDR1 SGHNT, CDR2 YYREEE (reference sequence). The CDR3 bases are TGTGCCAGCGGCCAGGGGGGTTTCTACGAGCAGTACTTC. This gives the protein CASGQGGFYEQYF. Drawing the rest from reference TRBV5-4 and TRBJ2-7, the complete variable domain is ETGVTQSPTHLIKTRGQQVTLRCSSQSGHNTVSWYQQALGQGPQFIFQYYREEENGRGNFPPRFSGLQFPNYSSELNVNALELDDSALYLCASGQGGFYEQYFGPGTRLTVT.

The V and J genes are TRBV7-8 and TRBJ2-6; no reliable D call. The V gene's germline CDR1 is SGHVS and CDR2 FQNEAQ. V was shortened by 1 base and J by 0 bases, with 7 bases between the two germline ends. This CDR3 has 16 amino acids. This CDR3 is CASSLVGYSGANVLTF. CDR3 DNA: TGTGCCAGCAGCTTAGTGGGGTACTCTGGGGCCAACGTCCTGACTTTC.

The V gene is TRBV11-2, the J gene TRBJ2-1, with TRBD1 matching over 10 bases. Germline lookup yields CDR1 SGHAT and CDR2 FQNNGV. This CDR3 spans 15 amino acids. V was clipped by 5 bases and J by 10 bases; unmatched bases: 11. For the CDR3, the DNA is TGTGCCAGCAGCCCCCGGGACAGGGGTCCGGGCGAGCAGTTCTTC. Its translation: CASSPRDRGPGEQFF.

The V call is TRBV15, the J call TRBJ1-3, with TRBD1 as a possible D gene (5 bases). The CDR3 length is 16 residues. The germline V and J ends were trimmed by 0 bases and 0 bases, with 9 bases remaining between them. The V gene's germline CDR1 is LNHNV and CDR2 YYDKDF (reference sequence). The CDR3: CATSRDRGSSGNTIYF. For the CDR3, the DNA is TGTGCCACCAGCAGAGATCGGGGGAGCTCTGGAAACACCATATATTTT. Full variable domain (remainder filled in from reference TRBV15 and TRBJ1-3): DAMVIQNPRYQVTQFGKPVTLSCSQTLNHNVMYWYQQKSSQAPKLLFHYYDKDFNNEADTPDNFQSRRPNTSFCFLDIRSPGLGDTAMYLCATSRDRGSSGNTIYFGEGSWLTVV.

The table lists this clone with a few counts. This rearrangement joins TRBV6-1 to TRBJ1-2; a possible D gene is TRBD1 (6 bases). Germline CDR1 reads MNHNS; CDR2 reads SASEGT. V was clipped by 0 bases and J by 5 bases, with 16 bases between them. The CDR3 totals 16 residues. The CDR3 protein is CASSEALGQGWYGYTF. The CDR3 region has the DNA TGTGCCAGCAGTGAAGCCTTGGGGCAGGGGTGGTATGGCTACACCTTC.

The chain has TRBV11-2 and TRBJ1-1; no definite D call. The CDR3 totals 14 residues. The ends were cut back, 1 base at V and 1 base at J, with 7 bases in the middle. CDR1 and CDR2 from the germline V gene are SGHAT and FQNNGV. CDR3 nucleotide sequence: TGTGCCAGCAGCTTAGTAACCTCGAACACTGAAGCTTTCTTT. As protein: CASSLVTSNTEAFF. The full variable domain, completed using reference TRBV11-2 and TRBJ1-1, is EAGVAQSPRYKIIEKRQSVAFWCNPISGHATLYWYQQILGQGPKLLIQFQNNGVVDDSQLPKDRFSAERLKGVDSTLKIQPAKLEDSAVYLCASSLVTSNTEAFFGQGTRLTVV.

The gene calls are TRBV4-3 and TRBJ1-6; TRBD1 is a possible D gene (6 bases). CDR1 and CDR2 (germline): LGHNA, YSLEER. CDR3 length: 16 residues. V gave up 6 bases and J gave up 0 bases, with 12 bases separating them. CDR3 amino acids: CASRNRASSYNSPLHF. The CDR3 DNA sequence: TGCGCCAGCAGGAACAGGGCGAGCTCCTATAATTCACCCCTCCACTTT.

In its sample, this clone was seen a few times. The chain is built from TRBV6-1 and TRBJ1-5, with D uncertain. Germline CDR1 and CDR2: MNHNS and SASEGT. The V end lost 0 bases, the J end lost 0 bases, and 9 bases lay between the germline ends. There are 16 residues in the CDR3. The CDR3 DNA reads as TGTGCCAGCAGTGAAGCGTACATAATTAGCAATCAGCCCCAGCATTTT. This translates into CASSEAYIISNQPQHF.

The CDR3 DNA sequence: TGTGCCAGCAGTTCATTCGTATGGGAGACCCAGTACTTC. Protein product: CASSSFVWETQYF. J is TRBJ2-5 and V is TRBV6-1, with D unresolved. Germline V lookup: CDR1 MNHNS, CDR2 SASEGT. The germline V and J ends were trimmed by 5 bases and 5 bases, with 12 bases remaining between them. The CDR3 totals 13 residues.

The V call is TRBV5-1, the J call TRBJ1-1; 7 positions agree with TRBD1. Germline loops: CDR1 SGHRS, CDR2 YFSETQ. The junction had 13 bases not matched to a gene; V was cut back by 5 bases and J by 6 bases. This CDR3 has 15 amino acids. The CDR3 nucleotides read TGCGCCAGCAGGCCTATCGGGACAGCCAAGGCTGAAGCTTTCTTT. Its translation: CASRPIGTAKAEAFF.

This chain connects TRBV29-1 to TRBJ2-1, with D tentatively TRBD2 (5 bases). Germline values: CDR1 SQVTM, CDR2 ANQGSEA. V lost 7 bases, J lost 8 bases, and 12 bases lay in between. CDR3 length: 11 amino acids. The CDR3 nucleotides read TGCAGCGCTGGGCGGGCGGATGAGCAGTTCTTC. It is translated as CSAGRADEQFF.

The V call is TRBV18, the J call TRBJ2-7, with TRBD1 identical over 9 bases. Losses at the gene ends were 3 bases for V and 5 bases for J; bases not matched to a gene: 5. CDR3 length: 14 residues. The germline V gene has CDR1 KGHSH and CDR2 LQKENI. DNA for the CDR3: TGTGCCAGCTCACCCGGGACAGGGAAACACGAGCAGTACTTC. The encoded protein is CASSPGTGKHEQYF.

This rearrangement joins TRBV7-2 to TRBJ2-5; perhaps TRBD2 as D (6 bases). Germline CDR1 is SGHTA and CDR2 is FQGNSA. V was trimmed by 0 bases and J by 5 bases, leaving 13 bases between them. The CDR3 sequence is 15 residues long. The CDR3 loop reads CASSLAGGWRETQYF. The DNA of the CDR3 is TGTGCCAGCAGCTTAGCAGGAGGGTGGCGTGAGACCCAGTACTTC.

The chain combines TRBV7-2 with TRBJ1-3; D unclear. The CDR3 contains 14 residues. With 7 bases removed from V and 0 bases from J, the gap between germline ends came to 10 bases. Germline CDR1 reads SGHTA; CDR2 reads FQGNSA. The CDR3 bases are TGTGCCAGCACCCCAGCGGGCTCTGGAAACACCATATATTTT. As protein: CASTPAGSGNTIYF.

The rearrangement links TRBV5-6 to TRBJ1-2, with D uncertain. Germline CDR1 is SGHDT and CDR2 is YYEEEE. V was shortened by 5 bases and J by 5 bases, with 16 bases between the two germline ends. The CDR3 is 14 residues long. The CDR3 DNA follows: TGTGCCAGCAGACACGGGTCCTGGGATTATGGCTACACCTTC. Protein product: CASRHGSWDYGYTF.

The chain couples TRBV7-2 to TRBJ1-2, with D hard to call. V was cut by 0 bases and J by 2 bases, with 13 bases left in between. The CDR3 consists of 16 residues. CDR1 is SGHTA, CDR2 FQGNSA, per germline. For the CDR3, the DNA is TGTGCCAGCAGCTTAGCGCGGCAGGAGACCAACTATGGCTACACCTTC. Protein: CASSLARQETNYGYTF.

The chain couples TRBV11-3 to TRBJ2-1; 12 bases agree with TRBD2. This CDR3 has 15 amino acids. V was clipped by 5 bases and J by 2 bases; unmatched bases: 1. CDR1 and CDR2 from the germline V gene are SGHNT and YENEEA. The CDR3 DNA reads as TGTGCCAGCAGCCCTAGCGGGAGGGCCTACAATGAGCAGTTCTTC. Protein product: CASSPSGRAYNEQFF.